The source of this T cell receptor beta chain is a study of blood T cell repertoires in COVID-19. Overall study context: The analysed material was cDNA or gDNA that came from T cells, B-cell-depleted T cells, or PBMCs.

The CDR3 totals 18 residues. Trimming pared 1 base from V and 4 bases from J, leaving 20 bases between. Germline V gene lookup returns CDR1 MDHEN and CDR2 SYDVKM. Profiled with immunoSEQ multiplex PCR; TCRdb holds only in-frame clones, not every one. This table has around 250,000 clones, more than 70% appearing once. Sample: peripheral blood. V is TRBV28 and J is TRBJ2-1, with D possibly matching TRBD2 (6 bases). The clonotype originates from an older man with acute or convalescent COVID-19. The DNA for the CDR3 is TGTGCCAGCAGTTTATTTCCGCTCCTAGCGAGGGGTTACAATGAGCAGTTCTTC. Amino acid sequence: CASSLFPLLARGYNEQFF.